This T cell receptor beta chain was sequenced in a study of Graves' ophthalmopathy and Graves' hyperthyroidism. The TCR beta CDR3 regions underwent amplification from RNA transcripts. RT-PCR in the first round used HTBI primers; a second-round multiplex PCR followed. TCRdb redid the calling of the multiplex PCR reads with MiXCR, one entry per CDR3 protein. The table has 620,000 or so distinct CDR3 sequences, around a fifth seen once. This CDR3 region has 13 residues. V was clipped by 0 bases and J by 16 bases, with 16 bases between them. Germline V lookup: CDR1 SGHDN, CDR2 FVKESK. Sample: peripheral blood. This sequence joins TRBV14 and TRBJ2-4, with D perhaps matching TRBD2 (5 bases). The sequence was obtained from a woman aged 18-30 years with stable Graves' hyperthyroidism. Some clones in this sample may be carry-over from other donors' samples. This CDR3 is CASSQDPNGVRYF. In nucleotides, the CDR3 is TGTGCCAGCAGCCAAGATCCGAACGGGGTCCGCTACTTC. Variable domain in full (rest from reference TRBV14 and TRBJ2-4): EAGVTQFPSHSVIEKGQTVTLRCDPISGHDNLYWYRRVMGKEIKFLLHFVKESKQDESGMPNNRFLAERTGGTYSTLKVQPAELEDSGVYFCASSQDPNGVRYFGAGTRLSVL.